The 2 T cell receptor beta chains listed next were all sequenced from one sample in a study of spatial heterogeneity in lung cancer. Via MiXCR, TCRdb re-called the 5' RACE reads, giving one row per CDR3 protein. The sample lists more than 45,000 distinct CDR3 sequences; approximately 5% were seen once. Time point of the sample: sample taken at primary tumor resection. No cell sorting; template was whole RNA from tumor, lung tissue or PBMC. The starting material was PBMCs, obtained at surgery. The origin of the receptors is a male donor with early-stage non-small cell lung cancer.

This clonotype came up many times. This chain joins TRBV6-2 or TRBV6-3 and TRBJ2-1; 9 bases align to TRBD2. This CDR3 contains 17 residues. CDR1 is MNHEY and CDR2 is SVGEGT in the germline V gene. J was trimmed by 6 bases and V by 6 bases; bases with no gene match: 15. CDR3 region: CASRPPRRLAGLNEQFF. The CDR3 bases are TGTGCCAGCAGGCCCCCGAGACGGCTAGCGGGGCTCAATGAGCAGTTCTTC.

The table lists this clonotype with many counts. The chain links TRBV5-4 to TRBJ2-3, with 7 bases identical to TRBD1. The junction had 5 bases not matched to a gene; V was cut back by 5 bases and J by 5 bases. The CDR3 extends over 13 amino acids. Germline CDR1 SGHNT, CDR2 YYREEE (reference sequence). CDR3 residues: CASSLRGQDTQYF. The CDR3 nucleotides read TGTGCCAGCAGTTTGAGGGGGCAAGATACGCAGTATTTT.